This T cell receptor beta chain is from a study of T-cell memory formation after mild COVID-19 (dated by TCRdb to about 2021). For the wider study: TCR sequence clusters from the two donors were largely donor specific. The cohort was made up of two young adult volunteers, one female and one male, who were previously healthy. Longitudinal TCRalpha and TCRbeta repertoire sequencing tracked T-cell clones expanding and contracting after mild COVID-19 in two donors.

Sequencer: Illumina NovaSeq 6000. Using 5'RACE with constant-segment primers, TCRalpha and TCRbeta cDNA libraries were constructed, with sample barcodes and unique molecular identifiers added in the process. RNA was extracted from every sample with Trizol reagent. Amplification of the libraries took two PCR steps, and the second step added a second sample barcode plus Illumina TruSeq adapters. The libraries were sequenced on an Illumina NovaSeq using 2 x 150 bp paired-end reads. On the study's bioinformatics: The reads were demultiplexed and collapsed into UMI-guided consensus sequences using migec v1.2.7. Using mixcr v2.1.11, UMI consensuses were aligned to TRA and TRB V and J templates and then assembled into clonotypes. Clonotypes were classified as expanded or contracted when called significant by both edgeR and NoisET, with noise models trained on biological replicates. For edgeR calls, the cutoffs were a false discovery rate-adjusted p below 0.01 and a log2 fold-change threshold of 1. As an exploratory analysis of dynamics, PCA with hierarchical clustering was applied to max-normalized trajectories of the 1000 most abundant clonotypes. Separately sequenced CD4+ and CD8+ repertoires were used to assign the CD4 or CD8 phenotype of responding clones. The public reads were reanalyzed by TCRdb: fastp trimming at Q25, MiXCR alignment, in-frame beta chains only. Rows with one shared CDR3 protein collapse into an entry with the most common genes and DNA. In this record, the V and J calls reflect TCRdb's handling and not the investigators' own analysis. The sample yields under 200,000 distinct CDR3 sequences; 13% were counted once. The ten largest clones take up approximately 3.6% of the sample.

Ficoll-Paque density gradient centrifugation was used to isolate PBMCs. In regard to this clonotype: There is no known antigen for this receptor. Nothing much larger sits one base from this clone, and base qualities are not available.

Summary of the overall study and its limitations: SARS-CoV-2 specificity was not confirmed for the second-wave clones peaking on day 37. The detection of some responding clones in pre-infection memory suggests that pre-existing cross-reactive memory T cells joined the SARS-CoV-2 response. Balanced CD4/CD8 phenotypes were observed for clones contracting from day 15 to 85, whereas a bias towards CD4+ was observed for a second wave of clones expanding from day 15 to 37. Contracting CD4+ clones were located mainly in the CM and EM memory subsets, whereas CD8+ clones were found to be enriched in EMRA. Only two mild cases were covered in the study, and larger cohorts including severe cases with pre-infection samples were considered necessary.

The specimen sequenced was PBMCs or a T cell subset sorted from them (not recorded which). This TCR was recovered from a man aged 18 to 29 who had mild COVID-19 (a few samples of this study predate the infection). The sample titles of this study are shuffled in the database, so cell type and time point are left out; the donor was told from shared clones.

The CDR3 reads as follows: CASSQDRQAYEKLFF. The bases read TGCGCCAGCAGCCAAGATAGACAGGCGTATGAAAAACTGTTTTTT. The chain is encoded by TRBV4-3 joined to TRBJ1-4, and perhaps TRBD1 as D gene, on 6 matching bases. V is pared back by 0 bases and J by 6 bases, with 11 bases lying between the germline termini. According to the germline V gene, CDR1 reads LGHNA and CDR2 reads YSLEER. The CDR3 numbers 15 residues from cysteine through phenylalanine. Only the CDR3 region is kept as DNA, spanning 45 bases read in frame from base 1.